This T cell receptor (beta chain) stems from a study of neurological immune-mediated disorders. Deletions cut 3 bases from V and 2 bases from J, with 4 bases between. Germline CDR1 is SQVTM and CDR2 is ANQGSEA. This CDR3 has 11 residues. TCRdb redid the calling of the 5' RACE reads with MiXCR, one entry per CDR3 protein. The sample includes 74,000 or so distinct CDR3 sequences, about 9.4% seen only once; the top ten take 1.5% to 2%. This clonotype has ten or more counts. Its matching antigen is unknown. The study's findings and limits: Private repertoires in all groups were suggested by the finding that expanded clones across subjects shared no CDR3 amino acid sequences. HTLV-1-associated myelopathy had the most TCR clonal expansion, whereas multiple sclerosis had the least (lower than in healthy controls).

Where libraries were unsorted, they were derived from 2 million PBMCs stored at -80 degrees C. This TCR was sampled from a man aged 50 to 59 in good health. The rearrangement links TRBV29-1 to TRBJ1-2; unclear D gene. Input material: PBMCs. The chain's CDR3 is CSVESNYGYTF. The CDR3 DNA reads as TGCAGCGTTGAGTCCAACTATGGCTACACCTTC.